This is a list of T cell receptor beta chains from one sample in a study of Graves' ophthalmopathy and Graves' hyperthyroidism. From the multiplex PCR reads, TCRdb called clonotypes with MiXCR, one entry per CDR3 protein. The sample shows 300,000 to 500,000 distinct CDR3 sequences, 15% to 19% of them seen only once. Sequenced: peripheral blood. The receptors here all came from a woman under 30 with stable Graves' hyperthyroidism. The CDR3 runs from the conserved cysteine through the conserved F or W. The order of the fields is J gene, D gene, V gene, clone size, CDR3 protein, CDR3 DNA. A D gene is named only where the DNA matches it firmly. Clone size is stated in some rows and not others, as once, few, many or a class when expanded.

TRBJ2-5 | NA | TRBV7-2 | many | CASSRDQRETQYF | TGTGCCAGCAGCCGGGACCAGCGGGAGACCCAGTACTTC
TRBJ2-2 | NA | TRBV2 | many | CASSEFGLGTGELFF | TGTGCCAGCAGTGAATTTGGGCTGGGCACCGGGGAGCTGTTTTTT
TRBJ2-2 | NA | TRBV25-1 | NA | CASSDRAHTGELFF | TGTGCCAGCAGTGACAGGGCCCACACCGGGGAGCTGTTTTTT
TRBJ1-1 | NA | TRBV7-2 | many | CASSRIYTEAFF | TGTGCCAGCAGCAGGATATACACTGAAGCTTTCTTT
TRBJ1-2 | NA | TRBV6-1 | NA | CASSPRDKLYGYTF | TGTGCCAGCAGTCCCCGGGACAAATTATATGGCTACACCTTC
TRBJ1-6 | NA | TRBV5-1 | many | CASSSQGWDSPLHF | TGCGCCAGCAGCTCACAGGGATGGGATTCACCCCTCCACTTT
TRBJ2-7 | NA | TRBV6-2/TRBV6-3 | many | CASSTRWGDYEQYF | TGTGCCAGCAGTACCCGATGGGGAGACTACGAGCAGTACTTC
TRBJ1-5 | NA | TRBV29-1 | many | CSVGLGDGNQPQHF | TGCAGCGTTGGGCTAGGGGACGGCAATCAGCCCCAGCATTTT
TRBJ2-2 | NA | TRBV5-5 | few | CAGSTRGAGELFF | TGTGCCGGCAGCACCCGAGGCGCCGGGGAGCTGTTTTTT
TRBJ1-1 | NA | TRBV6-1 | many | CASSEVWQGGEAFF | TGTGCCAGCAGTGAAGTATGGCAGGGCGGTGAAGCTTTCTTT
TRBJ2-7 | TRBD1 | TRBV7-9 | many | CASSPDRASYEQYF | TGTGCCAGCAGCCCCGACAGGGCCTCCTACGAGCAGTACTTC
TRBJ2-7 | NA | TRBV7-2 | many | CASSFTPSHEQYF | TGTGCCAGCAGCTTCACCCCTTCCCACGAGCAGTACTTC
TRBJ2-7 | TRBD1 | TRBV6-2/TRBV6-3 | NA | CASRTRRTGGSYEQYF | TGTGCCAGCAGAACGAGACGGACAGGCGGTTCCTACGAGCAGTACTTC
TRBJ2-7 | NA | TRBV6-1 | many | CASTSGAWRDEQYF | TGTGCCAGCACCAGCGGAGCTTGGCGGGACGAGCAGTACTTC
TRBJ2-5 | NA | TRBV2 | many | CASSLTDPTQTQYF | TGTGCCAGCAGCCTGACGGACCCTACCCAGACCCAGTACTTC
TRBJ2-7 | NA | TRBV4-2 | NA | CASSQQTSPEPYEQYF | TGTGCCAGCAGCCAACAAACTAGTCCCGAACCCTACGAGCAGTACTTC
TRBJ2-7 | NA | TRBV19 | many | CASSLSGGAPREQYF | TGTGCCAGTAGCCTATCCGGTGGGGCCCCCCGGGAGCAGTACTTC
TRBJ1-6 | NA | TRBV10-2 | NA | CASSRDMSSYNSPLHF | TGCGCCAGCAGTCGGGACATGAGCTCCTATAATTCACCCCTCCACTTT
TRBJ1-6 | TRBD1 | TRBV12-3/TRBV12-4 | many | CASSLSTTGLVSPLHF | TGTGCCAGCAGTTTATCTACGACAGGGCTCGTTTCACCCCTCCACTTT
TRBJ1-1 | NA | TRBV30 | NA | CAWSLGTEAFF | TGTGCCTGGAGTCTTGGCACTGAAGCTTTCTTT
TRBJ1-1 | NA | TRBV4-2 | NA | CASSQEDPGAFF | TGTGCCAGCAGCCAAGAGGACCCTGGAGCTTTCTTT
TRBJ2-7 | NA | TRBV7-8 | many | CASSSLGQRYEQYF | TGTGCCAGCAGCTCCCTTGGACAGAGATACGAGCAGTACTTC
TRBJ1-1 | NA | TRBV6-2/TRBV6-3 | NA | CASNPWVGTNTEAFF | TGTGCCAGCAACCCGTGGGTCGGAACGAACACTGAAGCTTTCTTT
TRBJ1-2 | TRBD1 | TRBV12-3/TRBV12-4 | many | CASSLRQGADGYTF | TGTGCCAGCAGTTTGCGACAGGGGGCTGATGGCTACACCTTC
TRBJ1-2 | NA | TRBV10-2 | many | CASSDPQGIRGYTF | TGCGCCAGCAGTGACCCCCAGGGGATACGGGGCTACACCTTC
TRBJ1-1 | NA | TRBV20-1 | many | CSAPVVGRDTEAFF | TGCAGTGCCCCCGTAGTGGGTCGGGACACTGAAGCTTTCTTT
TRBJ1-1 | NA | TRBV7-3 | many | CASSLTGSTEAFF | TGTGCCAGCAGTTTGACGGGGTCCACTGAAGCTTTCTTT
TRBJ2-2 | NA | TRBV12-3/TRBV12-4 | many | CASTMTGGTGELFF | TGTGCCAGCACCATGACAGGAGGGACCGGGGAGCTGTTTTTT
TRBJ1-5 | NA | TRBV12-3/TRBV12-4 | many | CASSTSGTNQPQHF | TGTGCCAGCAGCACTTCCGGGACCAATCAGCCCCAGCATTTT
TRBJ1-5 | NA | TRBV19 | NA | CASSIVRGSQPQHF | TGTGCCAGTAGTATAGTACGGGGGAGTCAGCCCCAGCATTTT
TRBJ1-2 | NA | TRBV24-1 | many | CATSDSTGWTGYTF | TGTGCCACCAGTGATTCAACAGGGTGGACTGGCTACACCTTC
TRBJ1-2 | NA | TRBV19 | many | CASSNPGVGLGYTF | TGTGCCAGTAGTAACCCCGGGGTTGGACTGGGCTACACCTTC
TRBJ2-7 | NA | TRBV7-9 | many | CASSFSSSSYEQYF | TGTGCCAGCAGCTTTTCCAGCAGCTCCTACGAGCAGTACTTC
TRBJ1-2 | NA | TRBV5-1 | NA | CASSLDRYGHTF | TGCGCCAGCAGCTTGGACCGATATGGCCACACCTTC
TRBJ1-2 | NA | TRBV12-3/TRBV12-4 | many | CASSWGVAGGYTF | TGTGCCAGCAGTTGGGGGGTGGCAGGCGGCTACACCTTC
TRBJ2-7 | NA | TRBV20-1 | NA | CSAPRAGSRFYEQYF | TGCAGTGCCCCCAGGGCCGGTAGCCGTTTCTACGAGCAGTACTTC
TRBJ1-6 | NA | TRBV9 | many | CASSAQGRSYNSPLHF | TGTGCCAGCAGCGCTCAGGGAAGGTCCTATAATTCACCCCTCCACTTT
TRBJ2-5 | TRBD2 | TRBV12-3/TRBV12-4 | many | CASSSLAGLQETQYF | TGTGCCAGCAGTTCCCTAGCGGGGCTACAAGAGACCCAGTACTTC
TRBJ1-2 | NA | TRBV12-3/TRBV12-4 | NA | CASSSVRANYGYTF | TGTGCCAGCAGTTCAGTCAGGGCTAACTATGGCTACACCTTC
TRBJ1-1 | TRBD1 | TRBV28 | many | CASRPAPGQTSNTEAFF | TGTGCCAGCAGACCAGCCCCGGGACAGACCTCGAACACTGAAGCTTTCTTT
TRBJ1-6 | NA | TRBV12-3/TRBV12-4 | NA | CASQVEANSPLHF | TGTGCCAGTCAGGTGGAAGCTAATTCACCCCTCCACTTT
TRBJ1-2 | TRBD1 | TRBV11-1 | many | CASSLAAPGQKYGYTF | TGTGCCAGCAGCTTAGCGGCTCCGGGACAGAAGTATGGCTACACCTTC
TRBJ2-2 | NA | TRBV2 | many | CASSPGTSGELFF | TGTGCCAGCAGTCCTGGGACTTCCGGGGAGCTGTTTTTT
TRBJ1-2 | TRBD1 | TRBV27 | many | CASSSTGQGCGYTF | TGTGCCAGCAGTTCGACGGGACAGGGCTGTGGCTACACCTTC
TRBJ2-7 | TRBD1 | TRBV15 | many | CATSNRDRAYEQYF | TGTGCCACCAGCAACCGGGACAGAGCCTACGAGCAGTACTTC
TRBJ2-7 | NA | TRBV11-2 | few | CASTLGWGRDPHEQYF | TGTGCCAGCACCCTAGGGTGGGGCAGGGATCCCCACGAGCAGTACTTC
TRBJ1-1 | TRBD1 | TRBV7-8 | many | CASSAHRGRNTEAFF | TGTGCCAGCAGCGCCCACAGGGGACGGAACACTGAAGCTTTCTTT
TRBJ1-1 | TRBD1 | TRBV6-1 | many | CASRDRGQNTEAFF | TGTGCCAGCAGAGACAGGGGGCAGAACACTGAAGCTTTCTTT
TRBJ2-5 | NA | TRBV6-5 | NA | CASSYSSSQETQYF | TGTGCCAGCAGTTACTCGTCTAGCCAAGAGACCCAGTACTTC
TRBJ2-7 | TRBD1 | TRBV3-1 | few | CASSQRRGGWYEQYF | TGTGCCAGCAGCCAAAGGAGAGGGGGCTGGTACGAGCAGTACTTC
TRBJ1-1 | NA | TRBV19 | many | CASSFPPGMNTEAFF | TGTGCCAGTAGTTTTCCCCCAGGGATGAACACTGAAGCTTTCTTT